This T cell receptor beta chain came from a study of T cell changes during pregnancy in multiple sclerosis. Some clones are missing from TCRdb's copy, which holds only in-frame ones; the method was immunoSEQ multiplex PCR. The sample has more than 85,000 clones, 93% seen once. From germline, CDR1 is MNHEY and CDR2 SMNVEV (reference sequence). The CDR3 is 13 residues long. Trimming cost V 3 bases and J 11 bases; bases outside gene matches: 5. The sequence was obtained from a female donor in good health, enrolled as a control in a pregnancy study. The sample here was peripheral blood, taken in the third trimester of pregnancy. The gene calls are TRBV27 and TRBJ1-1; TRBD1 agrees at 11 bases. The CDR3 sequence: CASSFGGQGEAFF. The CDR3 bases are TGTGCCAGCAGTTTCGGGGGACAGGGGGAGGCTTTCTTT.